The present entry profiles one TCR beta chain with its context. Its specificity is not known. The CDR3 runs 15 residues. In germline, CDR1 is LNHDA, CDR2 SQIVND (reference sequence). With 5 bases removed from V and 6 bases from J, the gap between germline ends came to 17 bases. The sample originates from a study of cytomegalovirus exposure and HLA in healthy donors. 13 Jbeta primers and 60 Vbeta primers were used for the PCR. The assay was immunoSEQ multiplex PCR, and TCRdb's table has in-frame clones only and misses some. Counted here are 50,000 to 70,000 clones, 83% occurring once; the ten biggest clones make up 1.5% to 2%. Study-level points and caveats: There were reportedly fewer N-insertions in an Asian-associated ancestry cluster than the roughly 670-donor mean, in a later analysis.

The chain uses TRBV19 and TRBJ2-1; tentative D call: TRBD1 (5 bases). Sequences were obtained from PBMCs. The source of this sequence is a human donor in good health. The CDR3 DNA reads as TGTGCCAGTAGTGCCGGCAGGGATATTCGCAATGAGCAGTTCTTC. Translating it yields CASSAGRDIRNEQFF. Looking up the rest from reference TRBV19 and TRBJ2-1 gives the full variable domain: DGGITQSPKYLFRKEGQNVTLSCEQNLNHDAMYWYRQDPGQGLRLIYYSQIVNDFQKGDIAEGYSVSREKKESFPLTVTSAQKNPTAFYLCASSAGRDIRNEQFFGPGTRLTVL.